The entry below gives a single TCR beta chain sequence along with its context. Its antigen is as yet unknown. The data were obtained in a study of early T cells in non-severe SARS-CoV-2 infection. The study's findings and limits: VDJdb matching, biased toward anti-spike CD8 responses, missed private and CD4 specificities.

Researchers tagged individual cDNA molecules with unique molecular identifiers. TCRdb recomputed calls from the 5' RACE reads with MiXCR, one row per CDR3 protein. The table lists approximately 79,000 distinct CDR3 sequences, 9.5% to 15% of them singletons, with about 1.1% in the top ten. Per the germline V gene, CDR1 is MDHEN and CDR2 is SYDVKM. Trimming cost V 7 bases and J 6 bases, with 13 bases left between them. The CDR3 extends over 12 amino acids. The clonotype comes from an adult who was a healthcare worker with PCR-confirmed SARS-CoV-2 infection or an uninfected control (not recorded which). The chain links TRBV28 to TRBJ2-7, with D uncertain. Sequences were obtained from whole blood. CDR3 sequence (DNA): TGTGCCAGCACCCTTCCCCCTGGCGAGCAGTACTTC. Translation gives CASTLPPGEQYF.